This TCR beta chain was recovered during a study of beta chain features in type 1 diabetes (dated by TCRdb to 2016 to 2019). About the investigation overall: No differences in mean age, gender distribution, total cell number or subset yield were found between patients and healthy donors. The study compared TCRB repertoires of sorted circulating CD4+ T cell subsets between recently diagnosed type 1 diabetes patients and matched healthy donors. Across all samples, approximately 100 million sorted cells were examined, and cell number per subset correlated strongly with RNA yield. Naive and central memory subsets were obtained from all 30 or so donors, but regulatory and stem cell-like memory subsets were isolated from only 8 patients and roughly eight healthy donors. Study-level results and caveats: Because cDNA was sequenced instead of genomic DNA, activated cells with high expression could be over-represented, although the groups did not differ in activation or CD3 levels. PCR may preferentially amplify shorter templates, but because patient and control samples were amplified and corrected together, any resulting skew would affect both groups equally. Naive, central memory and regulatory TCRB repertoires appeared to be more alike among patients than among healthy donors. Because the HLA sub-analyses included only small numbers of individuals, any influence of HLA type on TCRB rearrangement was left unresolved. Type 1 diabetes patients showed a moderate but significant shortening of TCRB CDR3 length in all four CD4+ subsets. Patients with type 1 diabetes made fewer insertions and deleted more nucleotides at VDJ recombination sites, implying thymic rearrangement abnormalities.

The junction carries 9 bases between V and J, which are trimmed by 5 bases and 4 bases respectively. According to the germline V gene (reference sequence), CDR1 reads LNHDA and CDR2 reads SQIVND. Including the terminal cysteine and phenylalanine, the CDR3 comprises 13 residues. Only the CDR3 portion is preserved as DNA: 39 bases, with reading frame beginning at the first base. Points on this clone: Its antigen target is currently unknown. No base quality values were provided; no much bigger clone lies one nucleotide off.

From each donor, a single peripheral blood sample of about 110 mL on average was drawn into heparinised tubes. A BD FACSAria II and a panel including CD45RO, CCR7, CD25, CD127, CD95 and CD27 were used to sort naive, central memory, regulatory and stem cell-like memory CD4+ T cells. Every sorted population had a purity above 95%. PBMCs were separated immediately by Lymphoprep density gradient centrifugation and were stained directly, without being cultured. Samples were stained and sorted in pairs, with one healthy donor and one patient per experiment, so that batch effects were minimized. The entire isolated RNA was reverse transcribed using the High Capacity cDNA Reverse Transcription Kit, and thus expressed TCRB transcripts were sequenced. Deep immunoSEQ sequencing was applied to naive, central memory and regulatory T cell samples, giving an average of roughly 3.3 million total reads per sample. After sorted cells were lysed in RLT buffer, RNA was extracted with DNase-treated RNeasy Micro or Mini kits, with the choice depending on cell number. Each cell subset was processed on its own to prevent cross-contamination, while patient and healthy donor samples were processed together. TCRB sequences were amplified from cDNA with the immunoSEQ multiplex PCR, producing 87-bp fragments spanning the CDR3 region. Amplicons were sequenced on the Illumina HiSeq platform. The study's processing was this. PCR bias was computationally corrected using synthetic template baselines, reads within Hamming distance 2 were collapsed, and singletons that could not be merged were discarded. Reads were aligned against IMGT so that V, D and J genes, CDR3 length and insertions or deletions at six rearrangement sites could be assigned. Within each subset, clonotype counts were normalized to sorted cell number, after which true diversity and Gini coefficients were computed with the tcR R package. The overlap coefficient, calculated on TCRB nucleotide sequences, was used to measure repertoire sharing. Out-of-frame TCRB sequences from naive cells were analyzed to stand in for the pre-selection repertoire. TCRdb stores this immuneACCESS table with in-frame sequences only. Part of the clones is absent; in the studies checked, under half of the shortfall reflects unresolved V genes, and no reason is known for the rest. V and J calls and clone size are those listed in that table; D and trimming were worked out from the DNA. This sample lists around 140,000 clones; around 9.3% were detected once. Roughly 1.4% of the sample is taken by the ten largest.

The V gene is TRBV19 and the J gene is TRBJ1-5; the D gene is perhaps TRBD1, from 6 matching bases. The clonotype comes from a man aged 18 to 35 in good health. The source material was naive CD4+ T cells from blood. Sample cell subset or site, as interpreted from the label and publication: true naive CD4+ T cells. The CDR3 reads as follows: CASSGTLNQPQHF. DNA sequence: TGTGCCAGTAGTGGGACACTTAATCAGCCCCAGCATTTT. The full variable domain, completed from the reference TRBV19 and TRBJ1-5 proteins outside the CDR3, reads DGGITQSPKYLFRKEGQNVTLSCEQNLNHDAMYWYRQDPGQGLRLIYYSQIVNDFQKGDIAEGYSVSREKKESFPLTVTSAQKNPTAFYLCASSGTLNQPQHFGDGTRLSIL.